These T cell receptor beta chains were read from a single sample in a study of shared clonotypes between healthy human individuals. The protocol was immunoSEQ multiplex PCR, while the TCRdb copy is restricted to in-frame clones and leaves out a portion. The profile shows 950,000 to 1,300,000 clones, around four fifths of them singletons. Sequenced sample: memory CD4+ T cells sorted from blood. These receptors came from a man aged 18 to 29 in good health. CDR3s include the opening cysteine and the closing phenylalanine or tryptophan. D genes are given only for firm matches. Rows give clone size only sometimes, using once, few, many, or a class for an expanded clone.

v_gene	abundance	d_gene	j_gene	CDR3aa	CDR3nt
TRBV7-9	many	-	TRBJ1-4	CASSLGTANEKLFF	TGTGCCAGCAGCTTAGGAACGGCAAATGAAAAACTGTTTTTT
TRBV5-1	few	TRBD2	TRBJ2-3	CASSSPRLAGASADTQYF	TGCGCCAGCAGCTCTCCTAGACTAGCGGGAGCTTCTGCAGATACGCAGTATTTT
TRBV7-2	-	-	TRBJ2-7	CASSLGLSYEQYF	TGTGCCAGCAGCTTAGGACTCAGCTACGAGCAGTACTTC
TRBV28	-	TRBD2	TRBJ2-7	CASNPFQSPSSGVYEQYF	TGTGCCAGCAATCCTTTCCAATCCCCGTCTAGCGGGGTCTACGAGCAGTACTTC
TRBV27	-	-	TRBJ1-5	CASSLSATVSNQPQHF	TGTGCCAGCAGTTTATCGGCGACGGTAAGCAATCAGCCCCAGCATTTT
TRBV6-1	-	TRBD1	TRBJ1-1	CASSDPLRDRKKNTEAFF	TGTGCCAGCAGTGACCCACTCCGGGACAGGAAGAAGAACACTGAAGCTTTCTTT
TRBV7-9	-	TRBD2	TRBJ2-7	CASSETSGFYEQYF	TGTGCCAGCAGCGAGACTAGCGGGTTTTACGAGCAGTACTTC
TRBV7-6	-	-	TRBJ1-5	CASSLSPDNQPQHF	TGTGCCAGCAGCTTAAGTCCGGACAATCAGCCCCAGCATTTT
TRBV7-2	-	TRBD1	TRBJ1-6	CASSYGQGASPLHF	TGTGCCAGCAGCTACGGACAGGGGGCATCACCCCTCCACTTT
TRBV5-4	-	-	TRBJ1-2	CASSLAGAGNYGYTF	TGTGCCAGCAGCTTGGCAGGGGCAGGGAACTATGGCTACACCTTC
TRBV18	-	TRBD2	TRBJ2-3	CASSSLAGGPIDTQYF	TGTGCCAGCTCATCCTTAGCGGGGGGGCCAATAGATACGCAGTATTTT
TRBV19	-	-	TRBJ1-1	CASSIDIGNGRAFF	TGTGCCAGTAGTATAGATATAGGAAACGGGAGGGCTTTCTTT
TRBV28	once	-	TRBJ1-1	CASSARAGTEAFF	TGTGCCAGCAGTGCCAGGGCGGGAACTGAAGCTTTCTTT
TRBV18	-	TRBD1	TRBJ2-7	CASSLETGVQYF	TGTGCCAGCTCGCTGGAAACAGGGGTGCAGTACTTC
TRBV5-6	-	-	TRBJ2-5	CASSFWVRETQYF	TGTGCCAGCAGCTTTTGGGTCCGGGAGACCCAGTACTTC
TRBV2	many	-	TRBJ1-4	CASALLFEKLFF	TGTGCCAGCGCCCTGTTGTTTGAAAAACTGTTTTTT
TRBV4-1	-	TRBD1	TRBJ1-4	CASSQDGTGVSEKLFF	TGCGCCAGCAGCCAAGACGGGACAGGGGTCAGTGAAAAACTGTTTTTT
TRBV19	-	-	TRBJ2-2	CASSSPSGTNTGELFF	TGTGCCAGTAGTTCCCCGTCGGGAACGAACACCGGGGAGCTGTTTTTT
TRBV6-1	once	TRBD1	TRBJ1-1	CASSDRGRGTEAFF	TGTGCCAGCAGTGACAGGGGGCGGGGGACTGAAGCTTTCTTT
TRBV5-1	-	-	TRBJ2-3	CASSSGSTDTQYF	TGCGCCAGCAGCTCCGGGTCCACAGATACGCAGTATTTT
TRBV11-2	-	TRBD1	TRBJ2-6	CASSTRTGTSSGANVLTF	TGTGCCAGCAGCACCCGGACAGGAACTAGCTCTGGGGCCAACGTCCTGACTTTC
TRBV7-2	-	TRBD1	TRBJ2-7	CASSLGGGSRTYEQYF	TGTGCCAGCAGCTTAGGAGGGGGCAGTCGGACCTACGAGCAGTACTTC
TRBV5-1	-	TRBD1	TRBJ1-4	CASSSRDRGFVTNEKLFF	TGCGCCAGCAGCTCCCGGGACAGGGGGTTTGTGACTAATGAAAAACTGTTTTTT
TRBV7-2	few	-	TRBJ2-5	CASSPPLVSAQYF	TGTGCCAGCAGCCCCCCCCTGGTGTCGGCCCAGTACTTC
TRBV6-6	-	-	TRBJ2-3	CASSYPLDTQYF	TGTGCCAGCAGTTACCCGTTGGATACGCAGTATTTT
TRBV5-1	-	-	TRBJ1-3	CASSAQTGRDTIYF	TGCGCCAGCAGCGCTCAGACAGGCCGCGACACCATATATTTT
TRBV18	-	TRBD1	TRBJ2-7	CASSRTTGGSYEQYF	TGTGCCAGCTCACGAACGACAGGGGGCAGCTACGAGCAGTACTTC
TRBV5-1	-	-	TRBJ2-7	CASSYRQLSYEQYF	TGCGCCAGCAGCTACCGGCAGCTCTCCTACGAGCAGTACTTC
TRBV6-5	-	-	TRBJ2-5	CASGAGPGIGETQYF	TGTGCCAGCGGTGCAGGGCCCGGCATCGGAGAGACCCAGTACTTC
TRBV28	-	TRBD1	TRBJ1-2	CASRDRDYGYTF	TGTGCCAGCAGGGACAGGGACTATGGCTACACCTTC
TRBV9	-	TRBD2	TRBJ2-1	CASSDAYSGPSYNEQFF	TGTGCCAGCAGCGATGCCTATAGCGGGCCCTCCTACAATGAGCAGTTCTTC
TRBV10-2	-	-	TRBJ2-5	CASTFASASETQYF	TGCGCCAGCACCTTCGCTAGCGCGTCGGAGACCCAGTACTTC
TRBV18	few	-	TRBJ1-1	CASSPRRRVAEAFF	TGTGCCAGCTCACCACGGCGCAGGGTCGCTGAAGCTTTCTTT